Listed below are T cell receptor beta chains from one sample, sequenced in a study of T-cell memory formation after mild COVID-19. TCRdb re-analysed the 5' RACE reads in MiXCR, keeping a single row per CDR3 protein. The sample includes 150,000 to 200,000 distinct CDR3 sequences, around a tenth of them seen just once. The material sequenced was PBMCs or a T cell subset sorted from them (not recorded which). Receptors were obtained from a man between 18 and 35 years old who had mild COVID-19 (a few samples of this study predate the infection). Cell type and time point are not known. Each CDR3 is given with its conserved first and last residue. Each record gives: D gene, V gene, J gene, CDR3 protein. The D gene is left open where the match is weak.

>.|TRBV7-9|TRBJ1-2
CASSLMYSGLDYGYTF
>.|TRBV10-1|TRBJ2-2
CASSKGYTGELFF
>TRBD2|TRBV7-2|TRBJ2-1
CASMRMGAGTYNEQFF
>.|TRBV12-3/TRBV12-4|TRBJ1-6
CASRKETRPNSPLHF
>.|TRBV9|TRBJ1-5
CASSVRCRPIAISPSIF
>.|TRBV19|TRBJ2-4
CASRGPGWNIQYF
>TRBD2|TRBV7-3|TRBJ2-2
CASSRQGLEGGELFF
>TRBD2|TRBV7-9|TRBJ2-2
CASSSSSGGNTGELFF
>.|TRBV12-3/TRBV12-4|TRBJ2-7
CASSLHRVYEQYF
>.|TRBV4-3|TRBJ2-5
CASSQDRWFQETQYF
>TRBD1|TRBV29-1|TRBJ1-2
CSVDFRGGTDYGYTF
>.|TRBV11-3|TRBJ2-3
CASTLHRPSHVTQYF
>.|TRBV6-2/TRBV6-3|TRBJ2-5
CASSYRQGLETQYF
>.|TRBV7-4|TRBJ1-2
CASILGGYSPDYTF
>TRBD1|TRBV2|TRBJ2-6
CASSGDRVGANVLTF
>TRBD1|TRBV5-1|TRBJ2-2
CASSAGTGDTGELFF
>.|TRBV4-3|TRBJ2-2
CASSQGAGGELFF
>.|TRBV5-4|TRBJ2-3
CASSPSIGSLGTDTQYF
>.|TRBV20-1|TRBJ1-1
CSARDPGAGVNTEAFF
>.|TRBV5-5|TRBJ1-1
CASSLGSDEAFF
>.|TRBV5-4|TRBJ2-1
CASSLFSFYNEQFF
>TRBD2|TRBV12-3/TRBV12-4|TRBJ2-1
CASSLRLAEYNEQFF
>.|TRBV5-1|TRBJ1-1
CASSLAPGTTEAFF
>.|TRBV7-2|TRBJ2-5
CASSSRMRGGQETQYF
>.|TRBV5-1|TRBJ1-3
CASSLGDRGSGNTIYF